This T cell receptor (beta chain) was obtained from a study of T cells in Graves' hyperthyroidism and ophthalmopathy. TCR beta CDR3 region amplification was performed from RNA transcripts. The primer set for the first-round RT-PCR of the TCR CDR3 was HTBI. In TCRdb, the multiplex PCR reads were re-called with MiXCR into one record per CDR3 protein. This sample has hundreds of thousands of distinct CDR3 sequences, with 15% to 18% found just once. Trimming stripped 3 bases from V and 2 bases from J, with 20 bases between. This CDR3 has 18 residues. The germline CDR1 and CDR2 sequences are SNHLY and FYNNEI. This clonotype was recorded at least ten times.

This rearrangement joins TRBV2 to TRBJ2-1; a weak D match, TRBD2 (6 bases). The clonotype was recovered from a woman under 30 with Graves' hyperthyroidism. Sequencing input: blood. The CDR3 reads CASSEGGYPGPTYNEQFF. As DNA, the CDR3 is TGTGCCAGCAGTGAGGGAGGATACCCGGGGCCTACCTACAATGAGCAGTTCTTC.